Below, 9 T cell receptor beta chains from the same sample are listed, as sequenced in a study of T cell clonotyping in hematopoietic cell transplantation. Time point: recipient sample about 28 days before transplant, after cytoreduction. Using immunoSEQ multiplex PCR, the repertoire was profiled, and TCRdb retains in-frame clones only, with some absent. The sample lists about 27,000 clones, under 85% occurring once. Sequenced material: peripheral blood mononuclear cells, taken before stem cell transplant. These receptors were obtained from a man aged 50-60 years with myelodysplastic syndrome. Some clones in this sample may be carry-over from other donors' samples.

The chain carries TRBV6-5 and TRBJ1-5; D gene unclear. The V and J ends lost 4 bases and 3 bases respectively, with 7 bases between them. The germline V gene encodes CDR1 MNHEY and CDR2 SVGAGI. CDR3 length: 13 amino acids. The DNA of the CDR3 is TGTGCCAGCAGTTTACGGGTCAATCAGCCCCAGCATTTT. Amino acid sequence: CASSLRVNQPQHF.

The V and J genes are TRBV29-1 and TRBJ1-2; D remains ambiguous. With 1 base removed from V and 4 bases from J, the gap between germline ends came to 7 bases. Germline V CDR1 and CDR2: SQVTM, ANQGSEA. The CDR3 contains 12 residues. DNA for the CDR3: TGCAGCGTTGAAGGCCGGATCTATGGCTACACCTTC. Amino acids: CSVEGRIYGYTF.

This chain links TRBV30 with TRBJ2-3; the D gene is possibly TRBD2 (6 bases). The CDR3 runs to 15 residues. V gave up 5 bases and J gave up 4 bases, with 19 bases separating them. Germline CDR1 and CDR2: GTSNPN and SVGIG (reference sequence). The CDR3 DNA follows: TGTGCCTGGTCCCGGGGGACCCGCGTATCAGATACGCAGTATTTT. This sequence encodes CAWSRGTRVSDTQYF.

CDR3: CASSLGVPGELFF. CDR3 in DNA: TGTGCCAGCAGTTTAGGAGTCCCCGGGGAGCTGTTTTTT. This chain uses TRBV28 with TRBJ2-2, with D unresolved. The germline V gene encodes CDR1 MDHEN and CDR2 SYDVKM. The CDR3 runs to 13 residues. The V end lost 2 bases, the J end lost 6 bases, and 7 bases lay between the germline ends.

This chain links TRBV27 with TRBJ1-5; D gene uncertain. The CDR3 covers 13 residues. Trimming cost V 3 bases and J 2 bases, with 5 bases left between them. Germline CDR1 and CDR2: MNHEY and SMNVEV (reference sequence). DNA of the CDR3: TGTGCCAGCAGTTTCGCTGGCAATCAGCCCCAGCATTTT. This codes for CASSFAGNQPQHF.

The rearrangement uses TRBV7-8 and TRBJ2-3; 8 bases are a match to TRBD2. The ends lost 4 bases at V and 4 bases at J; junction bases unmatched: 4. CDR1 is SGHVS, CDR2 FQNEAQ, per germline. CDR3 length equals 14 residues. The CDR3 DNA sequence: TGTGCCAGCAGCTCACCGGGACTAGCAGATACGCAGTATTTT. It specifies CASSSPGLADTQYF.

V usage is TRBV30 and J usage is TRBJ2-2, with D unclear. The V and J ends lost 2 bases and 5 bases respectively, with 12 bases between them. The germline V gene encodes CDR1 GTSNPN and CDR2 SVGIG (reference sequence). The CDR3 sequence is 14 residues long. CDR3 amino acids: CAWSPGPGTGELFF. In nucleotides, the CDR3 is TGTGCCTGGAGTCCCGGACCCGGGACCGGGGAGCTGTTTTTT.

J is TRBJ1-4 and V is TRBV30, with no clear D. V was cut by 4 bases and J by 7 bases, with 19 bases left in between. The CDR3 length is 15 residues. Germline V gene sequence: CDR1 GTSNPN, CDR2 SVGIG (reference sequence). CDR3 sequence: CAWTPPDLGVEKLFF. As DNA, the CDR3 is TGTGCCTGGACCCCCCCCGACCTTGGAGTTGAAAAACTGTTTTTT.

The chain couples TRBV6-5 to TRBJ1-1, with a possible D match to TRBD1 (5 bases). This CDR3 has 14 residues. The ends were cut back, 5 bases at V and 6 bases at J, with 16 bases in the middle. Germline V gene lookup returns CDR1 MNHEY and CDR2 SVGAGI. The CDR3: CASSTGATGPEAFF. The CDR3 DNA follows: TGTGCCAGCAGTACTGGGGCCACGGGGCCTGAAGCTTTCTTT.